This TCR beta chain was captured in a study of shared clonotypes between healthy human individuals. The germline gives CDR1 LGHNT, CDR2 FRNRAP. This CDR3 spans 14 amino acids. V lost 1 base and J 4 bases, leaving 10 bases between the germline ends. Repertoires were generated with immunoSEQ multiplex PCR, while TCRdb's copy carries only in-frame clones and drops some. Seen here are under 350,000 clones, around 86% observed once, and the top ten hold 15% to 20%. The sequence came from a man aged 18 to 29 in good health. V usage is TRBV12-5 and J usage is TRBJ2-5; D gene unclear. Specimen: memory CD8+ T cells sorted from blood. Subset noted: CD45RO+ cells pooled with CCR7-negative TemRA cells. In DNA, the CDR3 is TGTGCTAGTGGTTTGGAGAAGGGTGGAGAGACCCAGTACTTC. Residues: CASGLEKGGETQYF.